The rows below give T cell receptor beta chains drawn from one sample of a study of T cells in Graves' hyperthyroidism and ophthalmopathy. TCRdb recomputed calls from the multiplex PCR reads with MiXCR, one row per CDR3 protein. The sample contains about 590,000 distinct CDR3 sequences, more than 13% of which appear only once. Sequenced: blood. The receptors originated from a woman under 30 with Graves' ophthalmopathy. Each CDR3 is given with its conserved first and last residue. The D gene is left open where the match is weak. Size is omitted from some rows. Given values are once, few, many or a class for expanded clones.

clone size: many; D gene: -; CDR3 length: 14; J gene: TRBJ2-5; V gene: TRBV6-5; CDR3 protein: CASSYRAGGETQYF; CDR3 DNA: TGTGCCAGCAGTTATCGTGCGGGCGGAGAGACCCAGTACTTC
clone size: -; D gene: TRBD2; CDR3 length: 16; J gene: TRBJ2-3; V gene: TRBV5-1; CDR3 protein: CASSSLAGGKADTQYF; CDR3 DNA: TGCGCCAGCAGCTCCCTAGCGGGAGGGAAGGCAGATACGCAGTATTTT
clone size: many; D gene: TRBD2; CDR3 length: 19; J gene: TRBJ2-3; V gene: TRBV7-8; CDR3 protein: CASSAQRGGGRMGTDTQYF; CDR3 DNA: TGTGCCAGCAGCGCTCAGCGGGGAGGTGGGAGGATGGGCACAGATACGCAGTATTTT
clone size: many; D gene: TRBD1; CDR3 length: 15; J gene: TRBJ1-2; V gene: TRBV12-3/TRBV12-4; CDR3 protein: CASSLALGDSYGYTF; CDR3 DNA: TGTGCCAGCAGTTTAGCGCTCGGGGACAGCTATGGCTACACCTTC
clone size: many; D gene: TRBD1; CDR3 length: 15; J gene: TRBJ2-5; V gene: TRBV7-8; CDR3 protein: CASSLGTGEKETQYF; CDR3 DNA: TGTGCCAGCAGCTTAGGAACAGGGGAGAAAGAGACCCAGTACTTC
clone size: few; D gene: TRBD1; CDR3 length: 13; J gene: TRBJ1-1; V gene: TRBV6-2/TRBV6-3; CDR3 protein: CASRHYRGTEAFF; CDR3 DNA: TGTGCCAGCAGACATTACAGGGGCACTGAAGCTTTCTTT
clone size: many; D gene: TRBD1; CDR3 length: 15; J gene: TRBJ1-1; V gene: TRBV5-5; CDR3 protein: CASSLATGTNTEAFF; CDR3 DNA: TGTGCCAGCAGCTTGGCGACAGGGACGAACACTGAAGCTTTCTTT
clone size: -; D gene: TRBD2; CDR3 length: 17; J gene: TRBJ2-1; V gene: TRBV5-4; CDR3 protein: CASSKDSGTRGWGEQFF; CDR3 DNA: TGTGCCAGCAGCAAAGACTCCGGGACTAGGGGGTGGGGTGAGCAGTTCTTC
clone size: many; D gene: -; CDR3 length: 14; J gene: TRBJ1-5; V gene: TRBV2; CDR3 protein: CASSFQGSNQPQHF; CDR3 DNA: TGTGCCAGCAGCTTTCAGGGGAGCAATCAGCCCCAGCATTTT
clone size: -; D gene: TRBD2; CDR3 length: 18; J gene: TRBJ2-7; V gene: TRBV4-1; CDR3 protein: CASSQEPQRELLYNEQYF; CDR3 DNA: TGCGCCAGCAGCCAAGAACCCCAGCGGGAGCTTCTATACAATGAGCAGTACTTC
clone size: few; D gene: -; CDR3 length: 15; J gene: TRBJ1-3; V gene: TRBV3-1; CDR3 protein: CASSQESGSRNTIYF; CDR3 DNA: TGTGCCAGCAGCCAAGAGTCGGGAAGCCGGAACACCATATATTTT
clone size: many; D gene: TRBD1; CDR3 length: 17; J gene: TRBJ1-2; V gene: TRBV12-5; CDR3 protein: CASGFDPGTGSSYGYTF; CDR3 DNA: TGTGCTAGTGGTTTCGATCCCGGGACAGGGAGTTCCTATGGCTACACCTTC
clone size: many; D gene: TRBD1; CDR3 length: 13; J gene: TRBJ1-2; V gene: TRBV12-3/TRBV12-4; CDR3 protein: CASSIGTVGHYTF; CDR3 DNA: TGTGCCAGCAGTATAGGGACAGTCGGACACTACACCTTC
clone size: many; D gene: TRBD1; CDR3 length: 15; J gene: TRBJ1-1; V gene: TRBV6-5; CDR3 protein: CASSYSRDRGTEAFF; CDR3 DNA: TGTGCCAGCAGTTACTCCCGGGACAGGGGAACTGAAGCTTTCTTT
clone size: many; D gene: -; CDR3 length: 12; J gene: TRBJ1-4; V gene: TRBV3-1; CDR3 protein: CASSQSNEKLFF; CDR3 DNA: TGTGCCAGCAGTCAGAGTAATGAAAAACTGTTTTTT
clone size: many; D gene: -; CDR3 length: 16; J gene: TRBJ1-1; V gene: TRBV2; CDR3 protein: CASSARQVWQNTEAFF; CDR3 DNA: TGTGCCAGCAGCGCCCGACAGGTATGGCAGAACACTGAAGCTTTCTTT
clone size: -; D gene: -; CDR3 length: 16; J gene: TRBJ2-7; V gene: TRBV7-3; CDR3 protein: CASSQFFRFAGLEQYF; CDR3 DNA: TGCGCCAGCAGCCAATTCTTCCGTTTTGCGGGTTTGGAGCAGTACTTC
clone size: few; D gene: -; CDR3 length: 14; J gene: TRBJ1-2; V gene: TRBV27; CDR3 protein: CASSFRTPNYGYTF; CDR3 DNA: TGTGCCAGCAGTTTCCGGACCCCTAACTATGGCTACACCTTC
clone size: -; D gene: TRBD2; CDR3 length: 18; J gene: TRBJ2-1; V gene: TRBV12-3/TRBV12-4; CDR3 protein: CASRLRMGGTSGNNEQFF; CDR3 DNA: TGTGCCAGCAGACTAAGGATGGGCGGGACTAGCGGGAATAATGAGCAGTTCTTC
clone size: many; D gene: TRBD1; CDR3 length: 15; J gene: TRBJ2-3; V gene: TRBV7-3; CDR3 protein: CASSSRDRETDTQYF; CDR3 DNA: TGTGCCAGCAGCTCCCGGGACAGGGAGACAGATACGCAGTATTTT
clone size: many; D gene: -; CDR3 length: 14; J gene: TRBJ2-7; V gene: TRBV9; CDR3 protein: CASSVRSQTYEQYF; CDR3 DNA: TGTGCCAGCAGCGTCCGGAGCCAGACCTACGAGCAGTACTTC
clone size: -; D gene: -; CDR3 length: 14; J gene: TRBJ2-1; V gene: TRBV27; CDR3 protein: CASSGMEGYNEQFF; CDR3 DNA: TGTGCCAGCAGTGGGATGGAGGGCTACAATGAGCAGTTCTTC
clone size: few; D gene: -; CDR3 length: 14; J gene: TRBJ1-2; V gene: TRBV20-1; CDR3 protein: CSARNTGGDYGYTF; CDR3 DNA: TGCAGTGCTAGAAACACGGGGGGTGACTATGGCTACACCTTC
clone size: many; D gene: -; CDR3 length: 15; J gene: TRBJ2-7; V gene: TRBV14; CDR3 protein: CASSQQLRKSYEQYF; CDR3 DNA: TGTGCCAGCAGCCAACAACTACGGAAGTCCTACGAGCAGTACTTC
clone size: many; D gene: TRBD2; CDR3 length: 15; J gene: TRBJ2-1; V gene: TRBV12-3/TRBV12-4; CDR3 protein: CASRTGTSLYNEQFF; CDR3 DNA: TGTGCCAGCAGGACCGGGACTAGCTTGTACAATGAGCAGTTCTTC
clone size: -; D gene: -; CDR3 length: 17; J gene: TRBJ2-7; V gene: TRBV7-9; CDR3 protein: CASSSANLGAVPYEQYF; CDR3 DNA: TGTGCCAGCAGCTCAGCGAATTTGGGGGCCGTGCCCTACGAGCAGTACTTC
clone size: many; D gene: TRBD2; CDR3 length: 19; J gene: TRBJ2-3; V gene: TRBV29-1; CDR3 protein: CSVELWLAGGPEHTDTQYF; CDR3 DNA: TGCAGCGTTGAACTTTGGCTAGCGGGAGGGCCGGAACATACAGATACGCAGTATTTT
clone size: -; D gene: -; CDR3 length: 15; J gene: TRBJ2-7; V gene: TRBV4-2; CDR3 protein: CASSQEDRAGDEQYF; CDR3 DNA: TGTGCCAGCAGCCAAGAGGACAGGGCGGGGGACGAGCAGTACTTC
clone size: many; D gene: -; CDR3 length: 12; J gene: TRBJ1-4; V gene: TRBV2; CDR3 protein: CASSPRAEKLFF; CDR3 DNA: TGTGCCAGCAGTCCCCGGGCTGAGAAACTGTTTTTT
clone size: few; D gene: -; CDR3 length: 16; J gene: TRBJ2-3; V gene: TRBV25-1; CDR3 protein: CASSESAGGSTDTQYF; CDR3 DNA: TGTGCCAGCAGTGAATCAGCAGGGGGGAGCACAGATACGCAGTATTTT
clone size: -; D gene: TRBD1; CDR3 length: 14; J gene: TRBJ2-7; V gene: TRBV6-1; CDR3 protein: CATWSGTGVYEQYF; CDR3 DNA: TGTGCCACCTGGTCCGGGACAGGGGTTTACGAGCAGTACTTC
clone size: many; D gene: -; CDR3 length: 13; J gene: TRBJ1-5; V gene: TRBV9; CDR3 protein: CASSAGDTQPQHF; CDR3 DNA: TGTGCCAGCAGCGCTGGGGATACTCAGCCCCAGCATTTT
clone size: -; D gene: -; CDR3 length: 15; J gene: TRBJ1-2; V gene: TRBV18; CDR3 protein: CASSSSTGPNYGYTF; CDR3 DNA: TGTGCCAGCTCGTCCTCTACAGGGCCTAACTATGGCTACACCTTC
clone size: few; D gene: TRBD1; CDR3 length: 16; J gene: TRBJ2-3; V gene: TRBV27; CDR3 protein: CASSIWTGTSTDTQYF; CDR3 DNA: TGTGCCAGCAGTATCTGGACAGGGACTAGCACAGATACGCAGTATTTT
clone size: -; D gene: -; CDR3 length: 15; J gene: TRBJ1-2; V gene: TRBV4-2; CDR3 protein: CASSREVAENYGYTF; CDR3 DNA: TGTGCCAGCAGCAGGGAGGTGGCCGAGAACTATGGCTACACCTTC
clone size: few; D gene: TRBD1; CDR3 length: 14; J gene: TRBJ2-7; V gene: TRBV19; CDR3 protein: CASSLWTGDDEQYF; CDR3 DNA: TGTGCCAGTAGTCTCTGGACAGGGGATGACGAGCAGTACTTC
clone size: few; D gene: TRBD2; CDR3 length: 14; J gene: TRBJ2-7; V gene: TRBV27; CDR3 protein: CASTRLAGSYEQYF; CDR3 DNA: TGTGCCAGCACCCGACTAGCGGGGTCCTACGAGCAGTACTTC
clone size: many; D gene: TRBD2; CDR3 length: 14; J gene: TRBJ2-1; V gene: TRBV6-1; CDR3 protein: CASSLSSGSNEQFF; CDR3 DNA: TGTGCCAGCAGTTTATCTAGCGGGAGTAATGAGCAGTTCTTC
clone size: many; D gene: TRBD2; CDR3 length: 14; J gene: TRBJ2-3; V gene: TRBV4-2; CDR3 protein: CASNAGGYTDTQYF; CDR3 DNA: TGTGCCAGCAACGCGGGAGGATACACAGATACGCAGTATTTT
clone size: many; D gene: -; CDR3 length: 16; J gene: TRBJ1-2; V gene: TRBV28; CDR3 protein: CASSLVIWANNYGYTF; CDR3 DNA: TGTGCCAGCAGTTTGGTGATTTGGGCCAATAACTATGGCTACACCTTC
clone size: many; D gene: -; CDR3 length: 12; J gene: TRBJ2-5; V gene: TRBV18; CDR3 protein: CASSPTGETQYF; CDR3 DNA: TGTGCCAGCTCCCCCACCGGGGAGACCCAGTACTTC
clone size: many; D gene: -; CDR3 length: 15; J gene: TRBJ2-1; V gene: TRBV28; CDR3 protein: CASSFRMGTRLRGFF; CDR3 DNA: TGTGCCAGCAGTTTTCGGATGGGGACGCGGCTTAGGGGGTTCTTC
clone size: -; D gene: -; CDR3 length: 14; J gene: TRBJ2-7; V gene: TRBV11-2; CDR3 protein: CASSGDRNSYEQCF; CDR3 DNA: TGTGCCAGCAGCGGCGACAGGAACTCCTACGAGCAGTGCTTC
clone size: -; D gene: TRBD2; CDR3 length: 19; J gene: TRBJ2-1; V gene: TRBV12-5; CDR3 protein: CASGQTSGRARVAYNEQFF; CDR3 DNA: TGTGCTAGTGGCCAGACTAGCGGGAGGGCCAGGGTGGCCTACAATGAGCAGTTCTTC
clone size: -; D gene: TRBD1; CDR3 length: 15; J gene: TRBJ1-1; V gene: TRBV18; CDR3 protein: CVSSPPGQGNTEAFF; CDR3 DNA: TGTGTCAGCTCACCACCGGGACAGGGAAACACTGAAGCTTTCTTT
clone size: many; D gene: -; CDR3 length: 14; J gene: TRBJ2-3; V gene: TRBV5-1; CDR3 protein: CASSFDRSTDTQYF; CDR3 DNA: TGCGCCAGCAGCTTCGACAGGAGCACAGATACGCAGTATTTT
clone size: many; D gene: TRBD2; CDR3 length: 15; J gene: TRBJ2-1; V gene: TRBV6-1; CDR3 protein: CASSEAAGGYNEQFF; CDR3 DNA: TGTGCCAGCAGTGAGGCAGCGGGAGGCTACAATGAGCAGTTCTTC
clone size: many; D gene: TRBD1; CDR3 length: 15; J gene: TRBJ2-7; V gene: TRBV3-1; CDR3 protein: CASSQGVTGVMKQYF; CDR3 DNA: TGTGCCAGCAGCCAAGGGGTGACAGGGGTCATGAAGCAGTACTTC
clone size: -; D gene: TRBD1; CDR3 length: 15; J gene: TRBJ2-7; V gene: TRBV28; CDR3 protein: CASSTGQATSYEQYF; CDR3 DNA: TGTGCCAGCAGTACGGGACAGGCTACCTCCTACGAGCAGTACTTC
clone size: many; D gene: -; CDR3 length: 15; J gene: TRBJ2-1; V gene: TRBV14; CDR3 protein: CASSRSPSRRNEQFF; CDR3 DNA: TGTGCCAGCAGCCGAAGTCCTTCTCGTAGGAATGAGCAGTTCTTC
clone size: many; D gene: -; CDR3 length: 13; J gene: TRBJ2-1; V gene: TRBV18; CDR3 protein: CASSPRRDNEQFF; CDR3 DNA: TGTGCCAGCTCACCGCGGAGGGACAATGAGCAGTTCTTC